The rows below give T cell receptor beta chains drawn from one sample of a study of blood T cell repertoires in COVID-19. Method: immunoSEQ multiplex PCR; TCRdb's copy keeps in-frame clones and lacks some. The sample lists about 250,000 clones; 85% were seen once. Sequencing was performed on peripheral blood. The receptors stem from a man between 50 and 59 years old with active or convalescent COVID-19. Each CDR3 is given with its conserved first and last residue. D genes are given only for firm matches. Where a row states a size, it is once, few, many or the class of an expanded clone; other rows omit it.

D gene	V gene	J gene	clone size	CDR3 DNA	CDR3 protein
TRBD2	TRBV30	TRBJ2-1	NA	TGTGCCTGGAGTGTACTTCTAGCGGGAGGGCCGCAGCTCTTC	CAWSVLLAGGPQLF
TRBD1	TRBV5-6	TRBJ2-7	few	TGTGCCAGTAAAGGACAGGGAGTAAGGAACGAGCAGTACTTC	CASKGQGVRNEQYF
NA	TRBV20-1	TRBJ2-1	NA	TGCAGTGCTAGGGGGGGGCGTCAGCAGTTCTTC	CSARGGRQQFF
TRBD1	TRBV20-1	TRBJ1-2	few	TGCAGTGCTAGTCCCACAGGGGCCAACGATGGCTACACCTTC	CSASPTGANDGYTF
TRBD1	TRBV19	TRBJ2-3	NA	TGTGCCAGTAGTAACAGGGGGCGAGCAGATACGCAGTATTTT	CASSNRGRADTQYF
NA	TRBV9	TRBJ1-1	NA	TGTGCCAGCAGCGCAGACAGTTTCCCCACAAACAGCGCTGAAGCTTTCTTT	CASSADSFPTNSAEAFF
NA	TRBV30	TRBJ1-6	once	TGTGCCTGGAGGGAAGCAGGGTGGCGCCCAAATTCACCCCTCCACTTT	CAWREAGWRPNSPLHF
TRBD1	TRBV4-1	TRBJ2-7	NA	TGCGCCAGCAGCCAAGGGATCCGAGGACAGGGGGCAGACGAGCAGTACTTC	CASSQGIRGQGADEQYF
NA	TRBV2	TRBJ2-2	NA	TGTGCCAGCAGCACCGGGTCCGGGGAGCTGTTTTTT	CASSTGSGELFF
NA	TRBV19	TRBJ1-3	few	TGTGCCAGTAGCACAGGGATTTACTCTGGAAACACCATATATTTT	CASSTGIYSGNTIYF
NA	TRBV6-5	TRBJ1-6	NA	TGTGCCAGCAGTTACTCGATTCCAACGAGCTCACCCCTCCACTTT	CASSYSIPTSSPLHF
TRBD1	TRBV2	TRBJ1-4	NA	TGTGCAACCAAAGGCACAGGGGCGAATAATGAAAAACTGTTTTTT	CATKGTGANNEKLFF
NA	TRBV18	TRBJ1-1	few	TGTGCCAGCTCTGATAGCCTGGACACTGAAGCTTTCTTT	CASSDSLDTEAFF
TRBD2	TRBV27	TRBJ2-1	NA	TGTGCCAGCAGTTATCGACTAGCGAACGAGCAGTTCTTC	CASSYRLANEQFF
NA	TRBV29-1	TRBJ2-7	once	TGCAGCGTCTCTAGGGGGTCCTACGAGCAGTACTTC	CSVSRGSYEQYF
NA	TRBV9	TRBJ2-1	once	TGTGCCAGCAGCGGGGCGGGGCGTAGAAATGAGCAGTTCTTC	CASSGAGRRNEQFF
NA	TRBV7-2	TRBJ1-2	NA	TGTGCCAGCAGCTTAGACCCGGACGGGGGAATCTATGGCTACACCTTC	CASSLDPDGGIYGYTF
TRBD2	TRBV7-8	TRBJ2-2	NA	TGTGCCAGCAGCTCGAGCGGGAGGGCCACCGGGGAGCTGTTTTTT	CASSSSGRATGELFF
NA	TRBV18	TRBJ1-4	NA	TGTGCCAGCTCACCACCGTTCCAGGGTGGGGAAAAACTGTTTTTT	CASSPPFQGGEKLFF
NA	TRBV7-6	TRBJ2-5	NA	TGTGCCAGCAGCTTAGACCCCGGGTCGCGGGAGACCCAGTACTTC	CASSLDPGSRETQYF
NA	TRBV7-2	TRBJ2-1	NA	TGTGCCAGCAGCTTATCCCCGCTAGCTGAGCAGTTCTTC	CASSLSPLAEQFF
TRBD1	TRBV28	TRBJ1-3	NA	TGTGCCAGCAGTCGGACAGGGTCTATGGGAAACACCATATATTTT	CASSRTGSMGNTIYF
TRBD1	TRBV7-6	TRBJ1-5	once	TGTGCCAGCAGCCCCCTAGGTGGACAGGGTCTGTCGCCCCAGCATTTT	CASSPLGGQGLSPQHF
TRBD1	TRBV19	TRBJ1-2	NA	TGTGCCAGTAGTTTGACAGGGACGGATGGCTACACCTTC	CASSLTGTDGYTF
NA	TRBV28	TRBJ2-5	NA	TGTGCCAGCAGGAGGGAGACCCAGTACTTC	CASRRETQYF
TRBD1	TRBV19	TRBJ1-5	few	TGTGCCAGTAGTATGGGACAGGGCTTTCTTCGGTATCAGCCCCAGCATTTT	CASSMGQGFLRYQPQHF
NA	TRBV25-1	TRBJ2-5	NA	TGTGCCAGCAGTCCGGGGGAGACCCAGTACTTC	CASSPGETQYF
TRBD1	TRBV10-2	TRBJ1-5	NA	TGCGCCAGCAGAGATACAGGGGAAACACAGCCCCAGCATTTT	CASRDTGETQPQHF
NA	TRBV27	TRBJ2-3	NA	TGTGCCAGCAGTATCCCCAAGGGGGCGCAGTATTTT	CASSIPKGAQYF
NA	TRBV15	TRBJ2-7	NA	TGTGCCACCAGCAGAGGAAGCTCTGGGGCCCCCTACGAGCAGTACTTC	CATSRGSSGAPYEQYF
NA	TRBV14	TRBJ1-2	NA	TGTGCCAGCAGCCAAGAGACCAGGGGTCGTAATGGCTACACCTTC	CASSQETRGRNGYTF
NA	TRBV19	TRBJ2-5	NA	TGTGCCAGTAGTACTGGAGTCAGGGGAATAGCTATGGAGACCCAGTACTTC	CASSTGVRGIAMETQYF
NA	TRBV24-1	TRBJ2-3	NA	TGTGCCACCAGTGATTTTACAGGGTCAGATACGCAGTATTTT	CATSDFTGSDTQYF
NA	TRBV4-1	TRBJ1-2	many	TGCGCCAGCAGCCAAGGAATTCTAAGGAGGACCATAAACTATGGCTACACCTTC	CASSQGILRRTINYGYTF
TRBD1	TRBV6-5	TRBJ1-4	once	TGTGCCAGCAGCCCCCGGACAGGGGGATATGAAAAACTGTTTTTT	CASSPRTGGYEKLFF
TRBD2	TRBV27	TRBJ2-3	NA	TGTGCCATCTCCCGAGGGACTAGTCTTGCAGATACGCAGTATTTT	CAISRGTSLADTQYF
NA	TRBV7-9	TRBJ1-1	NA	TGTGCCAGCAGCTTAGTGATGGGGGCTCCAGCTTTCTTT	CASSLVMGAPAFF
TRBD2	TRBV4-1	TRBJ2-1	NA	TGCGCCAGCAGCCCCGACCCCCAACTAGCGGGGAATGAGCAGTTCTTC	CASSPDPQLAGNEQFF
TRBD2	TRBV18	TRBJ2-7	NA	TGTGCCAGCTCACCTGGGACTAGCGGGAGGGCCTACGAGCAGTACTTC	CASSPGTSGRAYEQYF
TRBD2	TRBV25-1	TRBJ2-7	NA	TGTGCCAGCAGTGGCGGACTAGCGGGAGGCACCTACGAGCAGTACTTC	CASSGGLAGGTYEQYF
TRBD2	TRBV4-3	TRBJ2-7	NA	TGCGCCAGCAGCCAGGGGCGAGCGGGAGCCTCCTACGAGCAGTACTTC	CASSQGRAGASYEQYF
TRBD2	TRBV9	TRBJ2-2	NA	TGTGCCAGCAGCGCCTATGCTAGCGGACAGAACACCGGGGAGCTGTTTTTT	CASSAYASGQNTGELFF
NA	TRBV6-5	TRBJ1-2	NA	TGTGCCAGCAGTTCCCCGGGACAAGGAGAAGGAGGCTACACCTTC	CASSSPGQGEGGYTF
NA	TRBV29-1	TRBJ1-2	NA	TGCATGATGCGGGGGGCCTCTGGCTACACCTTC	CMMRGASGYTF
TRBD2	TRBV9	TRBJ2-7	NA	TGTGCCAGCAGTCGGGAGGGACTCTACGAGCAGTACTTC	CASSREGLYEQYF
TRBD2	TRBV30	TRBJ2-7	NA	TGTGCCTGGAGTGCGGGGGGGAGCGGACGCTCCTACGAGCAGTACTTC	CAWSAGGSGRSYEQYF
NA	TRBV12-3/TRBV12-4	TRBJ2-1	NA	TGTGCCAGCAGCCTCCTGGGAGCTGAGCAGTTCTTC	CASSLLGAEQFF